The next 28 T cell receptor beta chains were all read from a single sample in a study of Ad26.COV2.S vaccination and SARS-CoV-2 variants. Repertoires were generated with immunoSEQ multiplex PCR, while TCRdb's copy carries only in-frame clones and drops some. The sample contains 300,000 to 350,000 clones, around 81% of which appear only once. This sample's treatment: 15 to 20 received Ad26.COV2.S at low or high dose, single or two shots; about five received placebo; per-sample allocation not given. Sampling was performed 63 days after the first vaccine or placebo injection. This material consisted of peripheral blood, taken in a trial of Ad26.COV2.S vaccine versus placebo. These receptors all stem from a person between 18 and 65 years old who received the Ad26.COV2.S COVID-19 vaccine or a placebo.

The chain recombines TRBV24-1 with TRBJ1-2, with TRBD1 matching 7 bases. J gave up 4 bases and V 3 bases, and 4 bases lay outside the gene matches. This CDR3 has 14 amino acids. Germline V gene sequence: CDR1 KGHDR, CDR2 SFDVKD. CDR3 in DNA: TGTGCCACCAGTGATAACACAGGGGCCTATGGCTACACCTTC. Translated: CATSDNTGAYGYTF.

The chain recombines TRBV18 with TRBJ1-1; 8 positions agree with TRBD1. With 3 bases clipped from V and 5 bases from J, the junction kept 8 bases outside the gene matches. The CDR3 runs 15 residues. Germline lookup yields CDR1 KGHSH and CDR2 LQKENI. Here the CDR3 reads CASSPDRARDTEAFF. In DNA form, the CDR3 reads TGTGCCAGCTCACCGGACAGGGCTAGGGATACTGAAGCTTTCTTT.

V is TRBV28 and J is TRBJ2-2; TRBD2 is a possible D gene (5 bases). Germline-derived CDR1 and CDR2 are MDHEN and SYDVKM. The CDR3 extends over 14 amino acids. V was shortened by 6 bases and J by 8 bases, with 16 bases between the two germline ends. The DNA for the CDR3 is TGTGCCAGCAGATACTCGGACTTATCAGGGGAGCTGTTTTTT. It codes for CASRYSDLSGELFF.

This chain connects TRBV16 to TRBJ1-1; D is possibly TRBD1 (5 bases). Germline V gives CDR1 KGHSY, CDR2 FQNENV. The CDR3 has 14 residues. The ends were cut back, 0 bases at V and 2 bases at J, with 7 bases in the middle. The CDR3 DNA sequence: TGTGCCAGCAGCCAATCGGGGGGTAACACTGAAGCTTTCTTT. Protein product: CASSQSGGNTEAFF.

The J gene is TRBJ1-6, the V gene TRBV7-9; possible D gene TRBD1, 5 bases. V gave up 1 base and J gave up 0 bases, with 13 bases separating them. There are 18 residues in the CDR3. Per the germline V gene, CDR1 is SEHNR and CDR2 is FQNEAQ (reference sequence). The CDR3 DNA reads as TGTGCCAGCAGCTTAGTGGGGGGGGAAAGCTCCTATAATTCACCCCTCCACTTT. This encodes CASSLVGGESSYNSPLHF. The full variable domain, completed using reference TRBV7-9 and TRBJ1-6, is DTGVSQNPRHKITKRGQNVTFRCDPISEHNRLYWYRQTLGQGPEFLTYFQNEAQLEKSRLLSDRFSAERPKGSFSTLEIQRTEQGDSAMYLCASSLVGGESSYNSPLHFGNGTRLTVT.

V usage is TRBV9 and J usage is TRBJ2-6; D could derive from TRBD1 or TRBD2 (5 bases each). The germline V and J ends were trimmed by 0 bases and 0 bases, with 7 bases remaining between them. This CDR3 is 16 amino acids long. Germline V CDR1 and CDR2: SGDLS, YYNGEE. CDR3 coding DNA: TGTGCCAGCAGCGTAGTTGGGGGCTCTGGGGCCAACGTCCTGACTTTC. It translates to CASSVVGGSGANVLTF.

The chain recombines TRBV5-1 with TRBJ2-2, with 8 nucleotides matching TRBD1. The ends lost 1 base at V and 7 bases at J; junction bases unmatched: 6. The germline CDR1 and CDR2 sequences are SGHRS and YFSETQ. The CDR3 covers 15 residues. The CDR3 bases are TGCGCCAGCAGCTTGAATCGACAGGGGAGCGGGGAGCTGTTTTTT. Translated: CASSLNRQGSGELFF.

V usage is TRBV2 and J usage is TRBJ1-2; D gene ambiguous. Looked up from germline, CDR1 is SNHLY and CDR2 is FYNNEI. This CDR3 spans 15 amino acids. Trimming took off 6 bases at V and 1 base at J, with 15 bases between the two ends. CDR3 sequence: CASRKDGKVNYGYTF. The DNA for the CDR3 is TGTGCCAGCAGGAAGGACGGGAAAGTTAACTATGGCTACACCTTC.

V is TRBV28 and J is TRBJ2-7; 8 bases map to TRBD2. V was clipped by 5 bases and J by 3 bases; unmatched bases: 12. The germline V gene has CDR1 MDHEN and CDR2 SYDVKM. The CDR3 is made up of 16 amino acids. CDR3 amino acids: CASSATLGRGDYEQYF. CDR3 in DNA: TGTGCCAGCAGTGCCACCTTGGGGCGGGGGGACTACGAGCAGTACTTC.

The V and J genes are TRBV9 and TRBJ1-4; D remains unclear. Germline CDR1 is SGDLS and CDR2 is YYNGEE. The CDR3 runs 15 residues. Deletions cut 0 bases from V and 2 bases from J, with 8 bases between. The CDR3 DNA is TGTGCCAGCAGCGTAGTAGGGTCCACTAATGAAAAACTGTTTTTT. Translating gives CASSVVGSTNEKLFF. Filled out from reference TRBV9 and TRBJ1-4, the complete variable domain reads DSGVTQTPKHLITATGQRVTLRCSPRSGDLSVYWYQQSLDQGLQFLIQYYNGEERAKGNILERFSAQQFPDLHSELNLSSLELGDSALYFCASSVVGSTNEKLFFGSGTQLSVL.

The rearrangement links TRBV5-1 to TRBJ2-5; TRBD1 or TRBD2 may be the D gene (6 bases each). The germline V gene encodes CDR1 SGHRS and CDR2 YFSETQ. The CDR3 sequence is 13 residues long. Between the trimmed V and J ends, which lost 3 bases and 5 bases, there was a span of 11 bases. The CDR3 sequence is CASSSSGAETQYF. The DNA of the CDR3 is TGCGCCAGCAGCTCCTCGGGGGCCGAGACCCAGTACTTC. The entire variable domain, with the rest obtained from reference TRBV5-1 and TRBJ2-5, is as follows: KAGVTQTPRYLIKTRGQQVTLSCSPISGHRSVSWYQQTPGQGLQFLFEYFSETQRNKGNFPGRFSGRQFSNSRSEMNVSTLELGDSALYLCASSSSGAETQYFGPGTRLLVL.

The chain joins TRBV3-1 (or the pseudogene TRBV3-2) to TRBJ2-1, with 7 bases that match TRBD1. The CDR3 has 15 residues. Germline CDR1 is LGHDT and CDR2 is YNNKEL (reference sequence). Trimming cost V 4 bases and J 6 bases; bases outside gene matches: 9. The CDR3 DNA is TGTGCCAGCAGCCCATCCGACAGGGTTCGCAATGAGCAGTTCTTC. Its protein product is CASSPSDRVRNEQFF.

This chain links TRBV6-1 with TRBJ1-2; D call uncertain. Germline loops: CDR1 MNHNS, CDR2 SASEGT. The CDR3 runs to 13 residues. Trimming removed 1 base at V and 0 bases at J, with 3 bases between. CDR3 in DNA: TGTGCCAGCAGTGAAGGCACTAACTATGGCTACACCTTC. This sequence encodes CASSEGTNYGYTF.

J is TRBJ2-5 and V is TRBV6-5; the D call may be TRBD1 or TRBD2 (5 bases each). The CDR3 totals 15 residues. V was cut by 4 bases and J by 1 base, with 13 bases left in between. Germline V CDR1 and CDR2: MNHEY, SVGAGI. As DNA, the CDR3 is TGTGCCAGCAGTTTCCTCTCGAGGGGCCAAGAGACCCAGTACTTC. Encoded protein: CASSFLSRGQETQYF.

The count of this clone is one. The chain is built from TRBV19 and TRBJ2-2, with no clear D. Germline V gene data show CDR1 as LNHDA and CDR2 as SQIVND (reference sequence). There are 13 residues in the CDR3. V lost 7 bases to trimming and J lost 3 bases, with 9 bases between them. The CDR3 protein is CASTRTYTGELFF. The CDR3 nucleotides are TGTGCCAGTACCAGAACCTACACCGGGGAGCTGTTTTTT.

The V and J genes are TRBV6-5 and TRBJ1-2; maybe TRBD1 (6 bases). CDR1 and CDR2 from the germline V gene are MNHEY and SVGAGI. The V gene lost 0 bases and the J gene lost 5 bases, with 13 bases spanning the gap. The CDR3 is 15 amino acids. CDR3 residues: CASSYSSGARYGYTF. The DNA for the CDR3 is TGTGCCAGCAGTTACTCTTCGGGGGCTCGGTATGGCTACACCTTC.

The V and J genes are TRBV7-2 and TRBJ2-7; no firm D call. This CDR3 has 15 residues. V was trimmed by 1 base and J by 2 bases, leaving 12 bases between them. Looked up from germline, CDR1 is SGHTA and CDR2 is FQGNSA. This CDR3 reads CASSLGLTGPYEQYF. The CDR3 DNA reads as TGTGCCAGCAGCTTAGGTCTTACGGGCCCCTACGAGCAGTACTTC.

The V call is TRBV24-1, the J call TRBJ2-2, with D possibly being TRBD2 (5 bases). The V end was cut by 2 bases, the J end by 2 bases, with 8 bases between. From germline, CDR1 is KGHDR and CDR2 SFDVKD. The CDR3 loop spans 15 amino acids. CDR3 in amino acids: CATSDSRTNTGELFF. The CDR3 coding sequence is TGTGCCACCAGTGATTCCCGGACTAACACCGGGGAGCTGTTTTTT.

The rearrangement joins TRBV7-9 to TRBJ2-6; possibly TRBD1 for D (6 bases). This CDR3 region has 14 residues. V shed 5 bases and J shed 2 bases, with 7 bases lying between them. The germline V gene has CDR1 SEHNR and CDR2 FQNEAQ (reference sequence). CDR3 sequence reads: CASSTGPGANVLTF. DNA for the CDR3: TGTGCCAGCAGCACAGGGCCTGGGGCCAACGTCCTGACTTTC. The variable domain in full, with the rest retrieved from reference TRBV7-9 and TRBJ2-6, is DTGVSQNPRHKITKRGQNVTFRCDPISEHNRLYWYRQTLGQGPEFLTYFQNEAQLEKSRLLSDRFSAERPKGSFSTLEIQRTEQGDSAMYLCASSTGPGANVLTFGAGSRLTVL.

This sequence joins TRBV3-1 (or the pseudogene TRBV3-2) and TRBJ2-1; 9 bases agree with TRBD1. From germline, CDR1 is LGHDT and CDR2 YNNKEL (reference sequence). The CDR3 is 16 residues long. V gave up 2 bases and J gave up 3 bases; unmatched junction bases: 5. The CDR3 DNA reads TGTGCCAGCAGCCAATCGGGACAGGGTTACTACAATGAGCAGTTCTTC. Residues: CASSQSGQGYYNEQFF.

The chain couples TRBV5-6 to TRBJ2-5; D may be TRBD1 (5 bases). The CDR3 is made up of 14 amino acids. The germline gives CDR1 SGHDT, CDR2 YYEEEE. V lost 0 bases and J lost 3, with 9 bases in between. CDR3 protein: CASSLVGREETQYF. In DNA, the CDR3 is TGTGCCAGCAGCTTGGTAGGCAGGGAAGAGACCCAGTACTTC.

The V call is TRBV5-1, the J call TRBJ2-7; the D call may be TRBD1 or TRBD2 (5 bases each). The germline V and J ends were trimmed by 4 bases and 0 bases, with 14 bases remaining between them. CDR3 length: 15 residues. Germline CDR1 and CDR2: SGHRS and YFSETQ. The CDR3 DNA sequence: TGCGCCAGCAGCAACTACCCCGGGACCTCCTACGAGCAGTACTTC. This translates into CASSNYPGTSYEQYF. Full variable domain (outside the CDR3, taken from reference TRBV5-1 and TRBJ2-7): KAGVTQTPRYLIKTRGQQVTLSCSPISGHRSVSWYQQTPGQGLQFLFEYFSETQRNKGNFPGRFSGRQFSNSRSEMNVSTLELGDSALYLCASSNYPGTSYEQYFGPGTRLTVT.

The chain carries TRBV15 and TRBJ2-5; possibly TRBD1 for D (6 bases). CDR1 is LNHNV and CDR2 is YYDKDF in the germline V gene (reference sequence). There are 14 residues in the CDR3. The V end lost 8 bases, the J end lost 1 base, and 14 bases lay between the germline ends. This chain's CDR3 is CATDSGTLQETQYF. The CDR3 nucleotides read TGTGCCACCGACTCCGGGACACTCCAAGAGACCCAGTACTTC.

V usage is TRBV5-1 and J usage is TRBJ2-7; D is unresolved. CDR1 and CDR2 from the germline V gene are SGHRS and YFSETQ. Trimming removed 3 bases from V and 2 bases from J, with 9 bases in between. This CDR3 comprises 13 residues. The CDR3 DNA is TGCGCCAGCAGCTCCCCTGGGCCCTACGAGCAGTACTTC. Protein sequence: CASSSPGPYEQYF.

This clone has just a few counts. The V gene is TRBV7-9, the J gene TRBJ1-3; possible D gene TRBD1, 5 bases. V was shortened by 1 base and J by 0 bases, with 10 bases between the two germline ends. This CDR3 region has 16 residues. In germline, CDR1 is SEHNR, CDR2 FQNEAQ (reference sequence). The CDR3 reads CASSLVTGASGNTIYF. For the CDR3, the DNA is TGTGCCAGCAGCTTAGTCACAGGCGCCTCTGGAAACACCATATATTTT.

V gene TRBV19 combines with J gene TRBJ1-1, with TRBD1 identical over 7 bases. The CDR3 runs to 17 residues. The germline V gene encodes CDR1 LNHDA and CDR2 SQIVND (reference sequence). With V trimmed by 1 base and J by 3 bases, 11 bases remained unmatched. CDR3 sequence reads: CASSIAWAGGEDTEAFF. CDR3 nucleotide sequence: TGTGCCAGTAGTATAGCCTGGGCAGGGGGTGAGGACACTGAAGCTTTCTTT.

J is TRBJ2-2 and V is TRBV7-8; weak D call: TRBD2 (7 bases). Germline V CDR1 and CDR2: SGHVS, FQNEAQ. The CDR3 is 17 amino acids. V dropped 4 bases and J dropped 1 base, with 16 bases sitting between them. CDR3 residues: CASSWGSGGLNTGELFF. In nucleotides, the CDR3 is TGTGCCAGCAGCTGGGGGTCCGGGGGGCTGAACACCGGGGAGCTGTTTTTT.

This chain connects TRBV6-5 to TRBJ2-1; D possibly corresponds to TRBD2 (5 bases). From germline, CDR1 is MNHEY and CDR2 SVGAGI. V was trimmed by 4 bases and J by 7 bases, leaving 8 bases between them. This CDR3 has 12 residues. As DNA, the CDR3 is TGTGCCAGCAGTTCATGGGAGAATGAGCAGTTCTTC. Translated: CASSSWENEQFF.